One sample yielded the 5 T cell receptor beta chains listed below, sequenced in a study of T cell responses to AZD1222 COVID-19 vaccine. Some clones are missing from TCRdb's copy, which holds only in-frame ones; the method was immunoSEQ multiplex PCR. The sample consists of roughly 50,000 clones, 60% to 85% of them appearing once. Here the sequenced sample was peripheral blood, taken on day 0 of AZD1222 vaccination. The receptors derive from an adult in good health.

V and J are TRBV2 and TRBJ1-2; D may be TRBD1 (6 bases). Looked up from germline, CDR1 is SNHLY and CDR2 is FYNNEI. This CDR3 comprises 14 residues. Trimming left V 6 bases short and J 5 bases short, with 16 bases between. CDR3 region: CASSPEGEGYGYTF. In DNA form, the CDR3 reads TGTGCCAGCAGCCCTGAGGGGGAGGGTTATGGCTACACCTTC.

This clone occurred a few times. The chain has TRBV14 and TRBJ1-2; D unresolved. Trimming removed 4 bases from V and 4 bases from J, with 13 bases in between. Germline-derived CDR1 and CDR2 are SGHDN and FVKESK. The CDR3 covers 14 residues. The CDR3 DNA is TGTGCCAGCAGCCCATCCTGGGGAATCTATGGCTACACCTTC. This sequence encodes CASSPSWGIYGYTF.

The rearrangement links TRBV28 to TRBJ1-1; D possibly corresponds to TRBD1 (5 bases). CDR1 and CDR2 from the germline V gene are MDHEN and SYDVKM. There are 15 residues in the CDR3. Trimming took 6 bases from V and 2 from J, leaving 16 bases between them. CDR3 amino acids: CASRDLGPINTEAFF. The CDR3 coding sequence is TGTGCCAGCAGGGACTTGGGGCCGATCAACACTGAAGCTTTCTTT.

This clone was observed a few times. This chain's CDR3 is CASSRTVSNQPQHF. CDR3 bases: TGTGCCAGCAGCCGGACAGTAAGCAATCAGCCCCAGCATTTT. The chain carries TRBV6-5 and TRBJ1-5, with D perhaps matching TRBD1 (6 bases). CDR1 is MNHEY, CDR2 SVGAGI, per germline. V lost 6 bases and J lost 1, with 10 bases in between. There are 14 residues in the CDR3.

The gene calls are TRBV6-5 and TRBJ2-7, with a tentative D call TRBD2 (6 bases). The CDR3 sequence is 14 residues long. Germline lookup yields CDR1 MNHEY and CDR2 SVGAGI. V was trimmed by 6 bases and J by 5 bases, leaving 17 bases between them. The CDR3 bases are TGTGCCAGCAGCGGGGGACGGCCCAGAAACGAGCAGTACGTC. It specifies CASSGGRPRNEQYV.